The 24 T cell receptor beta chains listed next were all sequenced from one sample in a study of blood T cells in healthy people across ages. For the second PCR, which ran for 7 to 11 cycles, a sample-barcoded 5' primer and a J-beta primer mix were used. Each CDR3 protein is one row after TCRdb ran MiXCR on the 5' RACE reads. The sample lists fewer than 1,200,000 distinct CDR3 sequences; less than 25% were seen once. These same records also appear under a second study, on T cells of mothers and their children.

Sample: blood. The receptor source for this set is a girl aged 2-10 years in good health.

This clonotype has just a few counts. The chain employs TRBV28 and TRBJ2-5, with 7 bases that match TRBD1. Gene TRBJ2-7 matches the end of the DNA better, so the J call may be wrong. The CDR3 is made up of 13 amino acids. CDR1 is MDHEN, CDR2 SYDVKM, per germline. The CDR3 DNA is TGTGCCAGCCTTAGCGACAGGGCCTACGAGCAGTACTTC. Translation gives CASLSDRAYEQYF.

Concerning this clonotype: The CDR3 carries no conserved terminal phenylalanine or tryptophan, so it likely arises from a read error. No DNA is shown, since the ends of the CDR3 on it are uncertain; the CDR3 is the one TCRdb lists. The chain joins TRBV7-9 to TRBJ1-1; TRBD1, the D gene given by the table, was not confirmed from the DNA. Germline CDR1 is SEHNR and CDR2 is FQNEAQ (reference sequence). The CDR3 has 13 amino acids, counting both end residues. The CDR3: CASSQPGGTEALL.

This clonotype was seen only a few times. J is TRBJ1-2 and V is TRBV6-1; D is uncertain. The CDR3 is made up of 16 amino acids. The V gene lost 0 bases and the J gene lost 2 bases, with 13 bases spanning the gap. CDR1 is MNHNS, CDR2 SASEGT, per germline. The CDR3 sequence: CASSEAPQTSNYGYTF. CDR3 bases: TGTGCCAGCAGTGAAGCGCCGCAGACGTCCAACTATGGCTACACCTTC.

Here the CDR3 reads CASSLMGIHSGNTIYF. DNA for the CDR3: TGTGCCAGCAGCTTGATGGGTATTCACTCTGGAAACACCATATATTTT. The J gene is TRBJ1-3, the V gene TRBV7-9, with D unresolved. Germline V CDR1 and CDR2: SEHNR, FQNEAQ (reference sequence). The CDR3 runs 16 residues. Trimming took 3 bases from V and 0 from J, leaving 12 bases between them. The full variable domain, completed using reference TRBV7-9 and TRBJ1-3, is DTGVSQNPRHKITKRGQNVTFRCDPISEHNRLYWYRQTLGQGPEFLTYFQNEAQLEKSRLLSDRFSAERPKGSFSTLEIQRTEQGDSAMYLCASSLMGIHSGNTIYFGEGSWLTVV.

This clonotype was found a few times. The chain uses TRBV4-1 and TRBJ2-1; possibly TRBD2 for D (6 bases). The CDR3 has 14 amino acids. The V end lost 1 base, the J end lost 9 bases, and 13 bases lay between the germline ends. CDR1 MGHRA and CDR2 YSYEKL come from the germline V gene. The CDR3 DNA sequence: TGCGCCAGCAGCCAAGGTTTCGGGGGAGGTGAGCAGTTCTTC. It translates to CASSQGFGGGEQFF.

This clonotype has just a few counts. This sequence joins TRBV20-1 and TRBJ2-2, with D perhaps matching TRBD1 (6 bases). The V and J ends lost 3 bases and 3 bases respectively, with 8 bases between them. The CDR3 covers 13 residues. Germline CDR1 is DFQATT and CDR2 is SNEGSKA (reference sequence). CDR3 DNA sequence: TGCAGTGCTAGGGACAGTCACACCGGGGAGCTGTTTTTT. Its translation: CSARDSHTGELFF.

The V gene is TRBV6-5, the J gene TRBJ1-4; D unclear. Germline CDR1 and CDR2: MNHEY and SVGAGI. CDR3 length: 11 residues. V was cut by 5 bases and J by 13 bases, with 11 bases left in between. The CDR3 DNA follows: TGTGCCAGCAGTAATCGGGAGGGACTGTTTTTT. This encodes CASSNREGLFF.

V gene TRBV25-1 combines with J gene TRBJ1-6; 9 bases align to TRBD1. V was clipped by 3 bases and J by 6 bases; unmatched bases: 6. Germline values: CDR1 MGHDK, CDR2 SYGVNS. This CDR3 has 16 amino acids. CDR3 loop: CASSDPQTGGNSPLHF. The CDR3 nucleotides read TGTGCCAGCAGTGACCCTCAGACAGGGGGTAATTCACCCCTCCACTTT.

This clonotype turned up a few times. This chain joins TRBV29-1 and TRBJ2-2, with a weak D call TRBD1 (6 bases). The CDR3 runs to 17 residues. V lost 4 bases, J lost 3 bases, and 21 bases lay in between. The germline CDR1 and CDR2 sequences are SQVTM and ANQGSEA. CDR3 sequence reads: CSVGGRRDTSYTGELFF. The CDR3 coding sequence is TGCAGCGTTGGGGGACGCCGGGACACCTCTTACACCGGGGAGCTGTTTTTT.

The V gene is TRBV7-2, the J gene TRBJ2-7; perhaps D is TRBD1 or TRBD2 (5 bases each). CDR3 length equals 17 residues. V dropped 3 bases and J dropped 4 bases, with 22 bases sitting between them. Germline CDR1 is SGHTA and CDR2 is FQGNSA. CDR3 nucleotides: TGTGCCAGCAGCTTTAACAGGAAAAGGGAGCCCAAGTACGAGCAGTACTTC. Translated, it gives CASSFNRKREPKYEQYF.

The CDR3 protein is CAISEEGGWETQYF. CDR3 bases: TGTGCCATCAGTGAGGAAGGGGGTTGGGAGACCCAGTACTTC. The genes are TRBV10-3 and TRBJ2-5, with a possible D match to TRBD1 (6 bases). The CDR3 loop spans 14 amino acids. Trimming removed 2 bases from V and 5 bases from J, with 12 bases in between. Germline assignment: CDR1 ENHRY and CDR2 SYGVKD.

This clonotype was seen only a few times. The chain couples TRBV2 to TRBJ2-1, with 7 positions matching TRBD2. The CDR3 spans 14 residues. Germline V gene data show CDR1 as SNHLY and CDR2 as FYNNEI. The V and J ends lost 3 bases and 5 bases, in that order; junction bases with no gene match: 4. Here the CDR3 DNA reads TGTGCCAGCAGTGATCATGGGGGGGACAATGAGCAGTTCTTC. It specifies CASSDHGGDNEQFF.

This clonotype occurred a few times. The junction departs from germline at one end; a sequencing error may be responsible. The chain joins TRBV5-1 to TRBJ2-5; D perhaps matches TRBD2 (6 bases). Germline-derived CDR1 and CDR2 are SGHRS and YFSETQ. The CDR3 has 20 residues. For the CDR3, the DNA is TGCGCCAACAGCGTCGGGCCCTACTCGAGAACTCTAGCGAGTCAAGAGACCCAGTACTTC. Translating it yields CANSVGPYSRTLASQETQYF.

This clonotype has only a few counts. V usage is TRBV6-5 and J usage is TRBJ1-6; 7 nucleotides agree with TRBD1. This CDR3 contains 17 residues. The ends lost 0 bases at V and 6 bases at J; junction bases unmatched: 8. Per the germline V gene, CDR1 is MNHEY and CDR2 is SVGAGI. The chain's CDR3 is CASSYSGQHTPNSPLHF. The CDR3 DNA reads TGTGCCAGCAGTTACTCGGGACAGCACACGCCTAATTCACCCCTCCACTTT.

Worth noting for this clonotype: A single base separates this from a much larger clone, so it may be a read error. The chain is built from TRBV7-7 and TRBJ2-1, with 8 positions matching TRBD1. Germline values: CDR1 SSHAT, CDR2 FNYEAQ (reference sequence). This CDR3 contains 13 residues. The CDR3 DNA reads TGTGCTAGCAGCTCAGGGGGCCGGAATGAGCAGTTCTTC. Residues: CASSSGGRNEQFF.

A few counts support this clonotype. The V gene is TRBV29-1, the J gene TRBJ2-1, with D uncertain. Trimming cost V 3 bases and J 8 bases, with 8 bases left between them. CDR1 is SQVTM, CDR2 ANQGSEA, per germline. This CDR3 is 11 amino acids long. The CDR3, as DNA: TGCAGCGTTGAGTCGGTCGATGAGCAGTTCTTC. It encodes CSVESVDEQFF.

The chain joins TRBV12-3 or TRBV12-4 to TRBJ2-3, with TRBD1 identical over 7 bases. The CDR3 length is 20 residues. J gave up 0 bases and V 7 bases, and 22 bases lay outside the gene matches. The DNA of the CDR3 is TGTGCCAGCAAGGTCGAGTGGGGACAGACTATTCTACCTAGCACAGATACGCAGTATTTT. It encodes CASKVEWGQTILPSTDTQYF.

This clonotype was counted a few times. The chain combines TRBV6-2 or TRBV6-3 with TRBJ2-7; no firm D call. Trimming pared 4 bases from V and 6 bases from J, leaving 13 bases between. The CDR3 is 13 residues long. Germline CDR1 and CDR2: MNHEY and SVGEGT. CDR3 sequence (DNA): TGTGCCAGCAGTTCCGGGTCCTCCGGCGAGCAGTACTTC. Its protein product is CASSSGSSGEQYF.

The CDR3 bases are TGCAGCGCCGCGACAGTTCCCTACGAGCAGTACTTC. Its protein product is CSAATVPYEQYF. V is TRBV29-1 and J is TRBJ2-5; possible D gene TRBD1, 5 bases. The DNA matches TRBJ2-7 better at its end, which makes the J call doubtful. The CDR3 totals 12 residues. Germline CDR1 SQVTM, CDR2 ANQGSEA.

The V and J genes are TRBV7-9 and TRBJ2-1; D is perhaps TRBD1 (6 bases). Germline values: CDR1 SEHNR, CDR2 FQNEAQ (reference sequence). With 5 bases removed from V and 1 base from J, the gap between germline ends came to 21 bases. The CDR3 runs to 18 residues. The CDR3 DNA follows: TGTGCCAGCAGCACCCGGGGAGACAGGCCCGCTTCCTACAATGAGCAGTTCTTC. Encoded protein: CASSTRGDRPASYNEQFF.

This clonotype was counted many times. The chain employs TRBV21-1 and TRBJ2-1; the table's D call of TRBD2 was not tested on the DNA. TRBV21-1 is tagged as a pseudogene. This CDR3 comprises 14 residues. CDR3 amino acids: CASSKEGLAPEQFF. CDR3 coding DNA: TGTGCCAGCAGCAAAGAGGGACTAGCGCCTGAGCAGTTCTTC.

The chain links TRBV21-1 to TRBJ2-7; the table's D gene call, TRBD2, was not cross checked with the DNA. TRBV21-1 is flagged as a pseudogene. This CDR3 region has 16 residues. In DNA, the CDR3 is TGTGCCAGCAGCAAATTAGCGGGAGGGCTCTCCTACGAGCAGTACTTC. Translation gives CASSKLAGGLSYEQYF.

The V call is TRBV29-1, the J call TRBJ2-7, with TRBD1 identical over 11 bases. Germline V gene lookup returns CDR1 SQVTM and CDR2 ANQGSEA. This CDR3 is 14 amino acids long. The V and J ends lost 6 bases and 5 bases, in that order; junction bases with no gene match: 9. DNA for the CDR3: TGCAGCGTGGCCCGCCGGACAGGGGGCAACGAGCAGTACTTC. It is translated as CSVARRTGGNEQYF.

The chain carries TRBV4-3 and TRBJ2-2; no clear D gene. In germline, CDR1 is LGHNA, CDR2 YSLEER. Trimming left V 0 bases short and J 7 bases short, with 9 bases between. CDR3 length: 14 residues. In DNA form, the CDR3 reads TGCGCCAGCAGCCAAGATTGGTATGACGGGGAGCTGTTTTTT. Protein: CASSQDWYDGELFF.